The entry that follows covers one T cell receptor (beta chain) sequence. Between the trimmed V and J ends, which lost 5 bases and 2 bases, there was a span of 21 bases. This CDR3 region has 17 residues. CDR1 and CDR2 from the germline V gene are SGHAT and FQDESV (reference sequence). Amplification of TCR beta CDR3 regions used RNA transcripts. First-round RT-PCR relied on HTBI primers, and a second-round multiplex PCR came next. MiXCR was run by TCRdb on the multiplex PCR reads, yielding one entry per CDR3 protein. Counted here are roughly 480,000 distinct CDR3 sequences, under 15% occurring once; the ten biggest clones make up 8% to 10%. Among the exclusions were patients with other autoimmune diseases, uncontrolled infections, pregnancy or lactation. This sample is drawn from a study of Graves' ophthalmopathy and Graves' hyperthyroidism.

The chain combines TRBV11-1 with TRBJ2-5; tentatively, D is TRBD1 (5 bases). The source material was blood. This TCR derives from a woman under 40 with Graves' ophthalmopathy. The CDR3 here is CASSPPLGRVKQETQYF. DNA of the CDR3: TGTGCCAGCAGCCCCCCTCTCGGCAGGGTTAAACAAGAGACCCAGTACTTC.